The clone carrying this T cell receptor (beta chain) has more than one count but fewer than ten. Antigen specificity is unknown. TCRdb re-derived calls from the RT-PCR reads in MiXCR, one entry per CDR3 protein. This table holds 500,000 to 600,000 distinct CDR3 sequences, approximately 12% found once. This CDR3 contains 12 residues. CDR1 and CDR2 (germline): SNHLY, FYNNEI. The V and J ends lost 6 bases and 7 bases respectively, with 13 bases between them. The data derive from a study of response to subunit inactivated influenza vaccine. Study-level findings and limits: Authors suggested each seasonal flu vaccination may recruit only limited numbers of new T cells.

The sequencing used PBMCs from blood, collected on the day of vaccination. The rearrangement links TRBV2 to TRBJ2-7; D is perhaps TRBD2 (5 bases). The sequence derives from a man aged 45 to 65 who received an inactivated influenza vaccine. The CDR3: CASRGPGEEQYF. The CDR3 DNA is TGTGCCAGCAGGGGCCCCGGGGAAGAGCAGTACTTC.